This is a list of T cell receptor beta chains from one sample in a study of T cell changes during pregnancy in multiple sclerosis. TCRdb's copy holds only in-frame clones and misses some; the assay was immunoSEQ multiplex PCR. Seen here are approximately 39,000 clones, 94% observed once, and the top ten hold around 0.37%. The sample consisted of CD4+ T cells from peripheral blood mononuclear cells, taken in the second trimester of pregnancy. The receptors originated from a female donor with multiple sclerosis, enrolled in a pregnancy study. The CDR3 runs from the conserved cysteine through the conserved F or W. The D gene is left open where the match is weak. Clone size appears in some rows only: once, few, many, or a class for an expanded clone.

TRBJ2-7 . TRBD1 TRBV15 TGTGCCACCAGCAGAGGGGGGACAGACCACGAGCAGTACTTC CATSRGGTDHEQYF
TRBJ1-5 . . TRBV10-3 TGTGCCATCAGTGAATCGGGGGTTGATCAGCCCCAGCATTTT CAISESGVDQPQHF
TRBJ1-5 few TRBD1 TRBV6-1 TGTGCCAGCAGCTGGACAGGGGGCATCCAGCCCCAGCATTTT CASSWTGGIQPQHF
TRBJ2-2 . . TRBV7-8 TGTGCCAGCAGCTTAGTTGGGTCGGGAAAAGTCGTCGGGGAGCTGTTTTTT CASSLVGSGKVVGELFF
TRBJ1-4 . TRBD1 TRBV7-8 TGTGCCAGCAGCCGCGGGACAGCGGGTGAAAAACTGTTTTTT CASSRGTAGEKLFF
TRBJ2-3 . TRBD1 TRBV7-3 TGTGCCAGCAGCTCCCAGGGGGCAAGGACGCAGTATTTT CASSSQGARTQYF
TRBJ2-1 . TRBD1 TRBV29-1 TGCAGCGCTCCGGGACAGGGGTACAATGAGCAGTTCTTC CSAPGQGYNEQFF
TRBJ1-2 . . TRBV29-1 TGCAGCGTTGAGGGGGGGCATGGCTACACCTTC CSVEGGHGYTF
TRBJ2-1 . TRBD2 TRBV19 TGTGCCAGTAGTAGCCGGGGGGGGTTCTCCTACAATGAGCAGTTCTTC CASSSRGGFSYNEQFF
TRBJ1-4 . TRBD1 TRBV7-2 TGTGCCAGCAGCAGCCCCAGGGGGGCACGGGAAAAACTGTTTTTT CASSSPRGAREKLFF
TRBJ1-2 . TRBD1 TRBV7-9 TGTGCCAGCAGCCGACAGGGCGGCTACACCTTC CASSRQGGYTF
TRBJ2-2 . TRBD1 TRBV18 TGTGCCAGCTCACGGACAGGGGCTGTCACCGGGGAGCTGTTTTTT CASSRTGAVTGELFF
TRBJ2-1 . . TRBV11-3 TGTGCCAGCTCTTATGGCAGGGCTGCTGAGCAGTTCTTC CASSYGRAAEQFF
TRBJ1-2 . TRBD1 TRBV5-1 TGCGCCAGCAGCTTGCAACTGGACAGGGGTGGTGGCTACACCTTC CASSLQLDRGGGYTF
TRBJ1-5 . . TRBV28 TGTGCCAGCAACCCAGGGGCGAAAGGTAATCAGCCCCAGCATTTT CASNPGAKGNQPQHF
TRBJ2-7 . TRBD1 TRBV2 TGTGCCAGCAGCTTACAGGGGAACGAGCAGTACTTC CASSLQGNEQYF
TRBJ1-1 . TRBD1 TRBV10-3 TGTGCCATCAGAGGATTCGACAGGGCGAACACTGAAGCTTTCTTT CAIRGFDRANTEAFF
TRBJ2-5 . TRBD1 TRBV27 TGTGCCAGCAGTCCAAGGACAGGGGGCGTTGAGACCCAGTACTTC CASSPRTGGVETQYF
TRBJ2-7 . TRBD2 TRBV7-2 TGTGCCAGCAGCCAAGCTAGCGGGGGGGCCTACGAGCAGTACTTC CASSQASGGAYEQYF
TRBJ2-1 once . TRBV18 TGTGCCAGCTCACCAATGCTAGCAAGAGGGGGGCAGTTCTTC CASSPMLARGGQFF
TRBJ2-2 . . TRBV14 TGTGCCAGCAGCCAAGAGTGGCTCCCCCGGAACACCGGGGAGCTGTTTTTT CASSQEWLPRNTGELFF
TRBJ1-1 . TRBD1 TRBV29-1 TGCAGCGTACGCGGACAGGGGGGAGAGAACACTGAAGCTTTCTTT CSVRGQGGENTEAFF
TRBJ2-7 . TRBD1 TRBV18 TGTGCCAGCTCACCCCCATGGACAGGGGGCTACGAGCAGTACTTC CASSPPWTGGYEQYF
TRBJ2-1 . TRBD2 TRBV7-9 TGTGCCAGCAGCCAAGGGGGGCTAGCGGGATCCCGCAATGAGCAGTTCTTC CASSQGGLAGSRNEQFF
TRBJ2-1 once . TRBV7-3 TGTGCCAGCAGTAAGACCGGGACAAGCAATGAGCAGTTCTTC CASSKTGTSNEQFF
TRBJ1-1 . TRBD1 TRBV6-1 TGTGCCAGCAGTCGACAGGGGGGAGACACTGAAGCTTTCTTT CASSRQGGDTEAFF
TRBJ2-7 . TRBD1 TRBV4-3 TGCGCCAGCAGCCAAGATGCAGGGGGCTCCTACGAGCAGTACTTC CASSQDAGGSYEQYF
TRBJ1-2 . TRBD1 TRBV5-1 TGCGCCAGCAGCTTCACACAGGGGGCGAGAGGCTACACCTTC CASSFTQGARGYTF
TRBJ2-1 . . TRBV19 TGTGCCAGTAGTATAGTATCCAGCGGACCATCCAATGAGCAGTTCTTC CASSIVSSGPSNEQFF
TRBJ1-2 . . TRBV7-9 TGTGCCAGCAGCCCTCGACAGGTAGCTAACTATGGCTACACCTTC CASSPRQVANYGYTF
TRBJ1-1 . . TRBV28 TGTGCCAGCAGGCAGTCTGAAGCTTTCTTT CASRQSEAFF
TRBJ1-4 . . TRBV18 TGTGCCAGCTCAAGAACCGGGCCCCCGGGGGAAAAACTGTTTTTT CASSRTGPPGEKLFF
TRBJ1-2 . . TRBV5-1 TGCGCCAGCAGCTCCGGACACACTAACTATGGCTACACCTTC CASSSGHTNYGYTF
TRBJ1-2 . TRBD1 TRBV28 TGTGCCAGCAGTCGCCCGGGACAGGGGTACCGCTATGGCTACACCTTC CASSRPGQGYRYGYTF